The T cell receptor beta chain described here comes from a study of blood T cell repertoires in COVID-19. Study overall: Sites across the United States, Italy and Spain contributed samples from acute and convalescent COVID-19. T cells, B-cell-depleted T cells, or PBMCs provided the cDNA or gDNA that served as material.

V dropped 5 bases and J dropped 1 base, with 6 bases sitting between them. Germline CDR1 SGHRS, CDR2 YFSETQ. The CDR3 is 13 residues long. Original processing methods: For nucleated cells, counts were estimated from reference gene primer amplification. Method: immunoSEQ multiplex PCR; TCRdb's copy keeps in-frame clones and lacks some. From that table come the V and J calls and clone size; the DNA was used to work out D and trimming. The data hold about 68,000 clones, with almost 85% observed a single time. This TCR was sampled from a man aged 50-59 years with acute or convalescent COVID-19. The V and J genes are TRBV5-1 and TRBJ2-2, with a tentative D call TRBD1 (6 bases). Sequences were obtained from peripheral blood. CDR3 DNA: TGCGCCAGCAGGACAGGGAACACCGGGGAGCTGTTTTTT. It yields the protein CASRTGNTGELFF.